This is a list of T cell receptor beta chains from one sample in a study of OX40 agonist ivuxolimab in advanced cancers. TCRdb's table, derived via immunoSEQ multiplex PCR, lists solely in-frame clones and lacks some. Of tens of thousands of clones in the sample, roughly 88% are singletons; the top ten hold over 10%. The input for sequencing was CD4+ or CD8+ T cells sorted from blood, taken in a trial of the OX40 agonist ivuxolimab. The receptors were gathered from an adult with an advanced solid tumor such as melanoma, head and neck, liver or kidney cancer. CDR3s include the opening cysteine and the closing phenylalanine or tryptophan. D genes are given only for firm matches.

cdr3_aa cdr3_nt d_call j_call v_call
CASSQGIGLTNTEAFF TGTGCCAGCAGCCAAGGAATAGGACTCACGAACACTGAAGCTTTCTTT NA TRBJ1-1 TRBV4-2
CASKFTGAGNQPQHF TGTGCCAGTAAATTCACAGGGGCGGGGAATCAGCCCCAGCATTTT TRBD1 TRBJ1-5 TRBV28
CRTGQKFYGYTF TGCAGGACGGGACAGAAGTTCTATGGCTACACCTTC TRBD1 TRBJ1-2 TRBV29-1
CASIRRQGTEAFF TGTGCCAGCATCCGGCGACAGGGCACTGAAGCTTTCTTT TRBD1 TRBJ1-1 TRBV11-3
CASWGGQETQYF TGTGCCAGCTGGGGCGGGCAAGAGACCCAGTACTTC NA TRBJ2-5 TRBV18
CASGSGTSPSTDTQYF TGTGCTAGTGGTTCCGGGACTAGCCCTAGCACAGATACGCAGTATTTT TRBD2 TRBJ2-3 TRBV12-5
CASSDEKDRGSAEAFF TGTGCCAGCAGTGATGAAAAAGACAGGGGAAGCGCTGAAGCTTTCTTT TRBD1 TRBJ1-1 TRBV25-1
CASSEGPRTSTDTQYF TGCGCCAGCAGTGAGGGACCCCGGACTAGCACAGATACGCAGTATTTT NA TRBJ2-3 TRBV5-1
CASSPDTMDEQFF TGTGCCAGCAGCCCGGACACGATGGATGAGCAGTTCTTC NA TRBJ2-1 TRBV5-4
CASSSIPEGPYEQYF TGTGCCAGCAGTTCTATCCCAGAAGGGCCCTACGAGCAGTACTTC NA TRBJ2-7 TRBV28
CASTSGLQRTGDYGYTF TGTGCCAGCACCAGCGGGCTACAGAGGACGGGTGACTATGGCTACACCTTC NA TRBJ1-2 TRBV5-4
CASSLSSGGAETQYF TGTGCCAGCAGCCTCTCTAGCGGGGGGGCAGAGACCCAGTACTTC TRBD2 TRBJ2-5 TRBV4-2
CASSGTVNTEAFF TGTGCCAGCAGTGGGACGGTGAACACTGAAGCTTTCTTT NA TRBJ1-1 TRBV27
CASSIDGGPYSSTDTQYF TGTGCCAGTAGTATAGATGGGGGGCCCTACTCTAGCACAGATACGCAGTATTTT NA TRBJ2-3 TRBV19
CASSYTPTGVTGYTF TGTGCCAGCAGTTACACTCCGACAGGAGTGACGGGCTACACCTTC NA TRBJ1-2 TRBV6-6
CASSDMNYEQYF TGTGCCAGCAGTGACATGAACTACGAGCAGTACTTC NA TRBJ2-7 TRBV2
CASSPSGGGETQYF TGTGCCAGCAGCCCATCGGGCGGGGGGGAGACCCAGTACTTC TRBD2 TRBJ2-5 TRBV9
CASSSSGLAGVSPNEQFF NA NA TRBJ2-1 TRBV28
CASGLAEFDEQFF TGTGCTAGTGGTTTGGCGGAGTTCGATGAGCAGTTCTTC NA TRBJ2-1 TRBV12-5
CASSPLPPQTNTEAFF TGTGCCAGCTCACCACTACCTCCACAGACGAACACTGAAGCTTTCTTT NA TRBJ1-1 TRBV18
CASSRQKTYNEQFF TGTGCCAGCAGTCGACAGAAAACCTACAATGAGCAGTTCTTC NA TRBJ2-1 TRBV7-2
CAWSVLEAGELFF TGTGCCTGGAGTGTACTTGAGGCCGGGGAGCTGTTTTTT NA TRBJ2-2 TRBV30
CASSTQGQGWSQPQHF TGTGCCAGCAGCACCCAAGGACAGGGTTGGAGTCAGCCCCAGCATTTT TRBD1 TRBJ1-5 TRBV28
CASSLGGASGYNEQFF TGTGCCAGCAGCTTGGGGGGTGCTAGCGGCTACAATGAGCAGTTCTTC TRBD2 TRBJ2-1 TRBV5-4